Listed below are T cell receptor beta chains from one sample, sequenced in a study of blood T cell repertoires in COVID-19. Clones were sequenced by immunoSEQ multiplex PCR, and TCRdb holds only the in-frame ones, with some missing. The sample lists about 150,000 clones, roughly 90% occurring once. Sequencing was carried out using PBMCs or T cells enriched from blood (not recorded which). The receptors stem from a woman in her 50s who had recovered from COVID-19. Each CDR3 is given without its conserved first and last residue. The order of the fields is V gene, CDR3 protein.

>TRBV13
ASSPLPTGGNYEQY
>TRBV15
ATSRRQDYGYT
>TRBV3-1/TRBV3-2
ASSPGLASGYYEQY
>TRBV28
ASSPPKRGSDEQF
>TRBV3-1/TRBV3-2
ASGDTGGEQY
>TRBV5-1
ASSLVQGPYTEAF
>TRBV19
ASSITAGLGGYT
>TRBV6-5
ASTSREGITEAF
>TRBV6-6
ASSYGQGESNEQF
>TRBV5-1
ASSSGRGQQGYGYT
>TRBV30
AWSVRSGGSQPQH
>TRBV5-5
ASNTYGEGEQY
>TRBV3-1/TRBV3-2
ASSQVLAGAGELF
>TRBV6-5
ATRGFSNQPQH
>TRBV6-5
ASSLGAGSSNEQF
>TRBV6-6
ASRGENQPQH
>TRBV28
ASRSGLTNTEAF
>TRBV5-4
ASSLPGGAGTEAF
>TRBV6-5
ASSYDFFSSGNTIY
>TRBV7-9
ASSLVGEVNEQY
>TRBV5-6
ASSFYDSNTGELF
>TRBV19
ASLTERDSYNEQF
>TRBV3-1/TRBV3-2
ASSPDWGRKETQY
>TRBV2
ASSELGSGGYNEQF
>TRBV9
ASSVTPAGALQVTDTQY
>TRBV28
ASTRDRGAYEQY
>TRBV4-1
ASSQAGVRGETQY